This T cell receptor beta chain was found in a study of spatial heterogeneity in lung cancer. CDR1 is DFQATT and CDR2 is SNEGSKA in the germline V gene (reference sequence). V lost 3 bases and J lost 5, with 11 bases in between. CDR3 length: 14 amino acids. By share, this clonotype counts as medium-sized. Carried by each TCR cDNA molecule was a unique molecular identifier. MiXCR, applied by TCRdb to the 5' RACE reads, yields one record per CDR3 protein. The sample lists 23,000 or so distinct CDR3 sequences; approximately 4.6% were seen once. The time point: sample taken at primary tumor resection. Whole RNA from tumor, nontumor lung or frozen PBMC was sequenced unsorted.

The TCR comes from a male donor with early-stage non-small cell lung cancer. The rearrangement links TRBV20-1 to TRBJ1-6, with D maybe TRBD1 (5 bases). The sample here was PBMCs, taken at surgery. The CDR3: CSASTGTNNSPLHF. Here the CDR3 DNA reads TGCAGTGCTAGTACGGGGACTAATAATTCACCCCTCCACTTT.